This T cell receptor (beta chain) stems from a study of radiotherapy plus CTLA-4 blockade in lung cancer. V shed 6 bases, J shed 4 bases, and the junction held 8 bases outside the gene matches. The CDR3 runs to 14 residues. Looked up from germline, CDR1 is SGHRS and CDR2 is YFSETQ. Concerning this clone: Its antigen is still unknown.

TCRdb keeps only in-frame clones here, not all; method: immunoSEQ multiplex PCR. Altogether 25,000 to 35,000 clones are present, 70% to 90% being singletons, with the ten largest covering under 30%. Study-level points and caveats: In blood, TCR clones derived from the tumor expanded after radiotherapy plus ipilimumab.

Sequences were derived from peripheral blood, sampled from a patient treated with radiotherapy plus ipilimumab. The source of this sequence is a human donor with non-small cell lung cancer that progressed on radiotherapy plus ipilimumab. The J gene is TRBJ2-5, the V gene TRBV5-1; 8 bases are a match to TRBD2. CDR3 sequence reads: CASTPRGGRETQYF. CDR3 in DNA: TGCGCCAGCACCCCCCGGGGGGGGCGAGAGACCCAGTACTTC. Combining the CDR3 with reference TRBV5-1 and TRBJ2-5 gives the whole variable domain KAGVTQTPRYLIKTRGQQVTLSCSPISGHRSVSWYQQTPGQGLQFLFEYFSETQRNKGNFPGRFSGRQFSNSRSEMNVSTLELGDSALYLCASTPRGGRETQYFGPGTRLLVL.